Listed here is a single TCR beta chain. No cognate antigen has been identified for it. Per-base qualities were not stored, and no clone one base away is much larger. This sample was included in a study of molecular identifiers for immune sequencing clone quantification (dated by TCRdb to 2016 to 2018). About the full investigation: In a replicate experiment, RNA from about 19,000 or 110,000 naive CD8 T cells was split into five aliquots, four of which were sequenced. The study was a methods study using CD8 T cells to benchmark molecular-identifier clustering-based TCR repertoire sequencing (MIDCIRS) and TCR RNA copy counting. Study-wide conclusions, independent of this receptor: Modeling estimated roughly 3.2 recovered TCR RNA copies per cell, compared with roughly 10 by digital PCR, which implies about 32% capture efficiency. When barcode sub-clustering was not used, chimeric consensus sequences inflated TCR diversity, with chimeras reaching as high as 47%. Identical TCR molecules sharing a barcode could cause highly expanded clone sizes to be underestimated. In CMV-specific effector cells, clones with more than 20 RNA copies accounted for over 99% of molecules, whereas in naive cells such clones accounted for under 1%. The naive libraries included spiked-in Jurkat TCR RNA (around 10 copies' worth), and this RNA is not part of the donor repertoire. Spiked-in Jurkat TCR RNA equivalent to a single cell was reported to be detectable even among approximately 900,000 naive CD8 T cells.

There are 14 amino acids in the CDR3, from cysteine to phenylalanine inclusive. The entry retains the CDR3 DNA only, 42 bases that are in frame from base 1. A distance of 14 bases separates the germline ends of V and J, which lose 5 bases and 2 bases respectively. CDR1 SGHNT and CDR2 YYREEE are derived from the germline V gene (reference sequence). Library construction relied on PCR. The instrument given in TCRdb is NextSeq 500. Bulk TCR libraries were made following a previously described method, with the TCR primers given in Table S5. The Qiagen AllPrep DNA/RNA kit was used to purify total RNA. Before analysis, reads from multiple sequencing runs of one library were combined. Processing in the source paper ran as follows. Only reads with exact TCR constant sequence were kept, trimmed to 150 nt, and grouped by their 12-nt molecular barcodes. Within each barcode group, reads were sub-clustered at a 15% Levenshtein threshold, and quality-weighted consensus sequences were built per RNA molecule. Non-functional sequences were discarded, and so were lower-count sequences lying one edit away from another sequence. On the basis of fitting two negative binomial distributions, barcode sub-clusters with fewer than 20% of the maximum read count were discarded. TCRdb took the public reads, trimmed them with fastp at Q25, ran MiXCR for clone calling and kept in-frame beta chains. Each CDR3 protein gets just one entry, which takes the most common genes and DNA from the rows behind it. TCRdb, not the original authors, processed these V and J calls. The sample table lists 90,000 to 120,000 distinct CDR3 sequences, over 30% of them with a count of one. The ten largest clones add up to around 3.8% of the sample.

Naive CD8 T cell libraries were made from around 18,000 to 910,000 sorted cells using 10%, 30% or 50% of purified RNA. Naive CD8 T cells, defined as CD8+CD4-CCR7+CD45RA+, were FACS-sorted into RLT Plus buffer on a BD FACSAria II. To test detection sensitivity, Jurkat RNA equivalent to more than 8 TCR copies was spiked into samples of roughly 18,000-1,100,000 naive CD8 T cells. Enrichment of CD8 T cells was performed with RosetteSep CD8+ T Cell Enrichment Cocktail and Ficoll-Paque, after which ACK red cell lysis was carried out. The origin of this receptor is a human donor in good health. Some libraries in this study had Jurkat cell RNA spiked in. Material: naive CD8+ T cells from blood, with Jurkat cell RNA spiked in. The label giving this sample's cell subset or site can be read as: FACS-sorted CD8+CD4-CCR7+CD45RA+ naive T cells. The V and J genes are TRBV5-4 and TRBJ2-7; a tentative D match to TRBD2 spans 6 bases. In nucleotide form, the sequence is TGTGCCAGCAGTCCTGGGGGGTCCCCCTACGAGCAGTACTTC. It specifies CASSPGGSPYEQYF.